This passage covers 17 T cell receptor beta chains from one sample sequenced in a study of T-cell reconstitution after alpha-beta-depleted transplantation in children. Preparation of the TCRbeta library involved a method that used unique molecular identifiers. TCRdb ran MiXCR on the PCR reads and lists one entry per CDR3 protein. The data show roughly 250,000 distinct CDR3 sequences, 8.2% seen once. The sample in question was PBMCs, mostly from graft donor cells, obtained 180 days after TCRalphabeta/CD19-depleted stem cell transplant. These receptors were obtained from a male patient younger than 18 who had a stem cell transplant for acute lymphoblastic leukemia, so the T cells may come from the graft donor.

This clonotype came up many times. The chain has TRBV6-5 and TRBJ2-2; weak D call: TRBD1 (6 bases). The CDR3 loop spans 18 amino acids. Looked up from germline, CDR1 is MNHEY and CDR2 is SVGAGI. V lost 5 bases and J lost 3, with 22 bases in between. The CDR3 spells CASSPRTTRRGYTGELFF. The CDR3 DNA is TGTGCCAGCAGTCCCCGGACAACACGAAGGGGGTACACCGGGGAGCTGTTTTTT.

The chain uses TRBV7-9 and TRBJ2-7; D not resolved. CDR1 and CDR2 from the germline V gene are SEHNR and FQNEAQ (reference sequence). Trimming shortened V by 1 base and J by 0 bases, and 13 bases separated the two germline ends. This CDR3 has 16 residues. DNA of the CDR3: TGTGCCAGCAGCTTAGGGTCGGCCTCAATCTCCTACGAGCAGTACTTC. As protein: CASSLGSASISYEQYF.

This clonotype came up many times. This chain joins TRBV28 and TRBJ2-3, with TRBD2 matching 11 bases. There are 15 residues in the CDR3. V shed 5 bases, J shed 6 bases, and the junction held 7 bases outside the gene matches. CDR1 is MDHEN, CDR2 SYDVKM, per germline. CDR3 in DNA: TGTGCCAGCAGTCTTAGCGGGAGGGCCATGGATACGCAGTATTTT. It specifies CASSLSGRAMDTQYF.

This clonotype appeared many times. Here the CDR3 omits its conserved ending phenylalanine or tryptophan, so a read error is the likely source. The rearrangement joins TRBV12-3 or TRBV12-4 to TRBJ2-7; D is undetermined. Deletions cut 5 bases from V and 2 bases from J, with 10 bases between. This CDR3 contains 13 residues. The CDR3 sequence is CASSRWTAYEQYS. The CDR3 nucleotides are TGTGCCAGCAGTCGATGGACGGCCTACGAGCAGTACTCC.

This clonotype was seen repeatedly, ten times or more. The CDR3 reads CASSPPTQSEQYF. The CDR3 DNA is TGTGCCAGCTCACCACCGACGCAGTCTGAGCAGTACTTC. The chain employs TRBV18 and TRBJ2-7; no clear D. Between the trimmed V and J ends, which lost 0 bases and 7 bases, there was a span of 10 bases. CDR3 size: 13 residues. Per the germline V gene, CDR1 is KGHSH and CDR2 is LQKENI.

The CDR3 DNA is TGTGCCAGTAGTATTATTGGTCAGGGGGTAAACATTCAGTACTTC. As protein: CASSIIGQGVNIQYF. This chain uses TRBV19 with TRBJ2-4; TRBD1 matches at 7 bases. The CDR3 length is 15 residues. From germline, CDR1 is LNHDA and CDR2 SQIVND (reference sequence). V was pared by 3 bases and J by 6 bases, with 8 bases of the junction left unmatched.

This clonotype has ten or more counts. The V and J genes are TRBV7-2 and TRBJ2-7; D possibly corresponds to TRBD1 (5 bases). CDR1 is SGHTA, CDR2 FQGNSA, per germline. The germline V and J ends were trimmed by 1 base and 6 bases, with 10 bases remaining between them. CDR3 length equals 13 residues. The CDR3 loop reads CASSLGRETEQYF. DNA for the CDR3: TGTGCCAGCAGCTTAGGCAGGGAAACCGAGCAGTACTTC.

The rearrangement uses TRBV12-3 or TRBV12-4 and TRBJ2-6; perhaps TRBD2 as D (5 bases). Trimming took off 2 bases at V and 1 base at J, with 18 bases between the two ends. The length of the CDR3 is 19 residues. CDR3 amino acids: CASSLSIGVEGSGANVLTF. The DNA for the CDR3 is TGTGCCAGCAGTTTAAGTATTGGGGTTGAGGGTTCTGGGGCCAACGTCCTGACTTTC.

This clonotype was picked up many times. V is TRBV29-1 and J is TRBJ2-5; D not certain. Trimming shortened V by 6 bases and J by 4 bases, and 9 bases separated the two germline ends. This CDR3 has 11 residues. The germline V gene encodes CDR1 SQVTM and CDR2 ANQGSEA. CDR3 in amino acids: CSVSTLETQYF. CDR3 in DNA: TGCAGCGTCTCCACCCTAGAGACCCAGTACTTC.

This clonotype has at least ten counts. This chain connects TRBV20-1 to TRBJ2-7; D gene uncertain. V lost 4 bases to trimming and J lost 2 bases, with 18 bases between them. There are 15 residues in the CDR3. Germline loops: CDR1 DFQATT, CDR2 SNEGSKA (reference sequence). The CDR3: CSAIKPDPTPYEQYF. CDR3 bases: TGCAGTGCTATAAAGCCAGACCCCACCCCCTACGAGCAGTACTTC.

There are many counts of this clonotype. Compared with germline, one end of the junction differs, possibly owing to a read error. The chain has TRBV5-6 and TRBJ2-7; D gene uncertain. Germline V gene data show CDR1 as SGHDT and CDR2 as YYEEEE. The CDR3 spans 12 residues. Written as DNA, the CDR3 is TGCGCCAGCAGCTATGGCCCTTACGAGCAGTACTTC. Its translation: CASSYGPYEQYF.

This clonotype came up many times. The rearrangement links TRBV7-2 to TRBJ2-3, with TRBD1 matching 7 bases. With V trimmed by 0 bases and J by 6 bases, 3 bases remained unmatched. The CDR3 has 14 residues. Germline V gene sequence: CDR1 SGHTA, CDR2 FQGNSA. Here the CDR3 reads CASSLARGMDTQYF. DNA for the CDR3: TGTGCCAGCAGCTTAGCCAGGGGGATGGATACGCAGTATTTT.

This clonotype was found many times. The gene calls are TRBV20-1 and TRBJ1-6; D uncertain. Germline V lookup: CDR1 DFQATT, CDR2 SNEGSKA (reference sequence). CDR3 size: 15 residues. Trimming took off 0 bases at V and 3 bases at J, with 9 bases between the two ends. DNA for the CDR3: TGCAGTGCTAGAGATCCGGGGAACTATAATTCACCCCTCCACTTT. Amino acids: CSARDPGNYNSPLHF.

This clonotype has ten or more counts. The rearrangement uses TRBV3-1 and TRBJ2-3; a weak D match, TRBD2 (5 bases). The CDR3 length is 18 residues. CDR1 is LGHDT, CDR2 YNNKEL, per germline (reference sequence). V was shortened by 0 bases and J by 3 bases, with 19 bases between the two germline ends. CDR3 loop: CASSQDYRDSETTDTQYF. CDR3 sequence (DNA): TGTGCCAGCAGCCAAGATTATCGTGATAGCGAGACTACAGATACGCAGTATTTT.

At least ten counts were recorded for this clonotype. This chain links TRBV9 with TRBJ2-7; 12 bases are a match to TRBD2. The CDR3 has 15 residues. From germline, CDR1 is SGDLS and CDR2 YYNGEE. V shed 0 bases and J 7 bases; nucleotides not matched to a gene: 5. The CDR3 DNA reads as TGTGCCAGCAGCGTAGGACTAGCGGGAGTCGGAGAGCAGTACTTC. Amino acids: CASSVGLAGVGEQYF.

In this sample, this clonotype turned up many times. The chain employs TRBV20-1 and TRBJ1-1; 8 positions agree with TRBD1. V lost 6 bases and J lost 2; bases outside the gene matches: 14. Germline V CDR1 and CDR2: DFQATT, SNEGSKA (reference sequence). The CDR3 runs to 16 residues. CDR3 bases: TGCAGTGCCCAGAGGTCCGGGACAGGTCATAACACTGAAGCTTTCTTT. Amino acids: CSAQRSGTGHNTEAFF.

This clonotype has ten or more counts. CDR3 nucleotide sequence: TGCGCCAGCAGCCGACTAGCGTCGAGCTCCTACAATGAGCAGTTCTTC. Its protein is CASSRLASSSYNEQFF. V and J are TRBV4-3 and TRBJ2-1; 8 bases match TRBD2. With V trimmed by 4 bases and J by 0 bases, 5 bases remained unmatched. The germline V gene encodes CDR1 LGHNA and CDR2 YSLEER. The CDR3 covers 16 residues.